One and the same sample provided the 17 T cell receptor beta chains below, sequenced in a study of T cell responses to AZD1222 COVID-19 vaccine. Method: immunoSEQ multiplex PCR; TCRdb's copy keeps in-frame clones and lacks some. The data show tens of thousands of clones, approximately 86% seen once. The specimen was peripheral blood, collected on day 0 of AZD1222 vaccination. These receptor sequences come from an adult in good health.

The chain links TRBV18 to TRBJ1-1; 7 bases match TRBD1. The V gene's germline CDR1 is KGHSH and CDR2 LQKENI. The ends lost 4 bases at V and 0 bases at J; junction bases unmatched: 8. The CDR3 has 16 residues. CDR3 nucleotide sequence: TGTGCCAGCTCACTCTCCACAGGGGCAATGAACACTGAAGCTTTCTTT. Translated: CASSLSTGAMNTEAFF.

This clone was seen a few times. The CDR3 sequence is CASTEIPPQGGYGYTF. In nucleotides, the CDR3 is TGTGCCAGCACCGAAATCCCCCCCCAGGGTGGCTATGGCTACACCTTC. The V and J genes are TRBV28 and TRBJ1-2, with TRBD1 as a possible D gene (5 bases). The germline V gene has CDR1 MDHEN and CDR2 SYDVKM. V lost 7 bases, J lost 4 bases, and 22 bases lay in between. CDR3 length: 16 amino acids.

The V call is TRBV6-5, the J call TRBJ2-7, with D unresolved. Germline assignment: CDR1 MNHEY and CDR2 SVGAGI. The CDR3 length is 13 residues. V lost 6 bases, J lost 3 bases, and 12 bases lay in between. The CDR3 nucleotides read TGTGCCAGCAGCAAAGGGCCTAACTACGAGCAGTACTTC. Residues: CASSKGPNYEQYF.

The chain recombines TRBV27 with TRBJ2-3; 12 bases are shared with TRBD1. CDR1 is MNHEY and CDR2 is SMNVEV in the germline V gene (reference sequence). With 7 bases clipped from V and 2 bases from J, the junction kept 16 bases outside the gene matches. The CDR3 covers 19 residues. The DNA of the CDR3 is TGTGCCAGCACCCTTCGGCCCGGGACAGGGGGCCCACTCACAGATACGCAGTATTTT. It specifies CASTLRPGTGGPLTDTQYF.

The V gene is TRBV7-8, the J gene TRBJ1-4; a weak D match, TRBD1 (5 bases). Germline-derived CDR1 and CDR2 are SGHVS and FQNEAQ. The CDR3 totals 15 residues. V lost 1 base to trimming and J lost 7 bases, with 13 bases between them. Here the CDR3 DNA reads TGTGCCAGCAGCTTAGTGTCAGGGTCTGGTGAAAAACTGTTTTTT. Its translation: CASSLVSGSGEKLFF.

The chain couples TRBV14 to TRBJ1-4; TRBD1 might be the D (5 bases). Trimming took off 0 bases at V and 8 bases at J, with 19 bases between the two ends. The V gene's germline CDR1 is SGHDN and CDR2 FVKESK. The length of the CDR3 is 17 residues. The CDR3: CASSQDPVGEIGEKLFF. The CDR3 nucleotides are TGTGCCAGCAGCCAAGATCCCGTAGGGGAGATCGGCGAAAAACTGTTTTTT.

The V call is TRBV5-1, the J call TRBJ2-2; D is undetermined. The length of the CDR3 is 15 residues. The germline gives CDR1 SGHRS, CDR2 YFSETQ. Trimming removed 0 bases from V and 2 bases from J, with 8 bases in between. The CDR3 spells CASSLAVPNTGELFF. DNA of the CDR3: TGCGCCAGCAGCTTGGCCGTCCCCAACACCGGGGAGCTGTTTTTT.

The gene calls are TRBV28 and TRBJ2-7; maybe TRBD1 (6 bases). CDR1 MDHEN and CDR2 SYDVKM come from the germline V gene. V lost 5 bases and J 3 bases, leaving 14 bases between the germline ends. The CDR3 totals 14 residues. This CDR3 is CASSPRTAFYEQYF. The CDR3 DNA reads as TGTGCCAGCAGTCCTCGGACAGCCTTCTACGAGCAGTACTTC.

V and J are TRBV19 and TRBJ1-5, with 8 bases lining up with TRBD1. Germline loops: CDR1 LNHDA, CDR2 SQIVND (reference sequence). The CDR3 is 15 residues long. Trimming took 1 base from V and 5 from J; bases not matched to a gene: 4. The CDR3 DNA is TGTGCCAGTAGTATAGGAGACAGGGGCCATCAGCCCCAGCATTTT. As protein: CASSIGDRGHQPQHF.

V and J are TRBV5-5 and TRBJ2-7; perhaps TRBD1 as D (6 bases). The V and J ends lost 5 bases and 6 bases respectively, with 21 bases between them. This CDR3 has 15 residues. CDR1 and CDR2 (germline): SGHKS, YYEKEE (reference sequence). The CDR3 bases are TGTGCCAGCAGTTACAGGACAGTACTTCAGTTCGAGCAGTACTTC. This translates into CASSYRTVLQFEQYF.

The CDR3 nucleotides read TGTGCCAGCAGGCAGACTAACACTGAAGCTTTCTTT. It yields the protein CASRQTNTEAFF. V and J are TRBV6-6 and TRBJ1-1; no definite D call. The germline V and J ends were trimmed by 6 bases and 2 bases, with 7 bases remaining between them. Germline CDR1 is MNHNY and CDR2 is SVGAGI (reference sequence). CDR3 length: 12 residues.

The CDR3 DNA is TGTGCCAGCAGTCCAGGGTGGGGAAACAATGAGCAGTTCTTC. Residues: CASSPGWGNNEQFF. The rearrangement links TRBV28 to TRBJ2-1; a weak D match, TRBD1 (5 bases). Trimming cost V 5 bases and J 5 bases, with 13 bases left between them. The CDR3 is made up of 14 amino acids. Germline-derived CDR1 and CDR2 are MDHEN and SYDVKM.

The chain has TRBV4-2 and TRBJ2-7; 8 bases agree with TRBD1. The CDR3 has 15 residues. Germline trimming cut 1 base from V and 7 bases from J; bases unmatched to any gene: 9. The germline V gene encodes CDR1 LGHNA and CDR2 YNFKEQ. Written as DNA, the CDR3 is TGTGCCAGCAGCCAAGGGGCAGGGGGCTCTGAAGAGCAGTACTTC. Translation gives CASSQGAGGSEEQYF.

The chain carries TRBV28 and TRBJ1-5, with a tentative D call TRBD1 (6 bases). This CDR3 is built from 15 residues. Germline loops: CDR1 MDHEN, CDR2 SYDVKM. Trimming took off 3 bases at V and 7 bases at J, with 16 bases between the two ends. CDR3 bases: TGTGCCAGCAGTTTTTTAGAGGGGGTAGGCCAGCCCCAGCATTTT. This codes for CASSFLEGVGQPQHF.

The V gene is TRBV2, the J gene TRBJ2-7, with D perhaps matching TRBD2 (6 bases). The CDR3 is made up of 15 amino acids. From germline, CDR1 is SNHLY and CDR2 FYNNEI. Trimming shortened V by 6 bases and J by 6 bases, and 21 bases separated the two germline ends. This chain's CDR3 is CASSSLGGVLSEQYF. DNA for the CDR3: TGTGCCAGCAGCTCCCTAGGCGGGGTGCTTTCCGAGCAGTACTTC.

The rearrangement uses TRBV7-2 and TRBJ2-7; D is tentatively TRBD1 or TRBD2 (5 bases each). Germline-derived CDR1 and CDR2 are SGHTA and FQGNSA. The CDR3 has 16 residues. Trimming pared 3 bases from V and 2 bases from J, leaving 17 bases between. The CDR3 protein is CASSFALGRTTYEQYF. In DNA form, the CDR3 reads TGTGCCAGCAGCTTTGCTCTGGGACGAACTACCTACGAGCAGTACTTC.

The chain couples TRBV5-1 to TRBJ2-5; 8 nucleotides line up with TRBD1. The V and J ends lost 4 bases and 6 bases, in that order; junction bases with no gene match: 11. CDR1 is SGHRS and CDR2 is YFSETQ in the germline V gene. This CDR3 has 15 residues. The CDR3 region has the DNA TGCGCCAGCAGCCCGGGACAGGCGTGGGGGAAGACCCAGTACTTC. Translation: CASSPGQAWGKTQYF.